This is a list of T cell receptor beta chains from one sample in a study of blood T cell repertoires in COVID-19. Here immunoSEQ multiplex PCR was the method, and the copy in TCRdb shows in-frame clones only, minus some. Of 200,000 to 250,000 clones in the sample, 84% were seen once. Sequences were obtained from peripheral blood. The receptors were sampled from a man aged 25 to 40 with active or convalescent COVID-19. Both conserved end residues are part of each CDR3. A D gene is named only where the DNA matches it firmly. Clone sizes are given selectively: once, few, many, or a class where the clone is expanded.

cdr3_length	d_call	clone_size	v_call	j_call	cdr3_nt	cdr3_aa
13	NA	few	TRBV30	TRBJ1-2	TGTGCCTGGTTACGCAGCGGAGCCTCACCCTACACCTTC	CAWLRSGASPYTF
16	NA	NA	TRBV11-2	TRBJ2-1	TGTGCCAGCAGCTTACGGGGAACAACCTCCTACAATGAGCAGTTCTTC	CASSLRGTTSYNEQFF
14	NA	NA	TRBV2	TRBJ2-7	TGTGCCAGCAGTACACAGGGAAACTCCTACGAGCAGTACTTC	CASSTQGNSYEQYF
17	NA	NA	TRBV19	TRBJ2-6	TGTGCCAGTAGTCCATTGTCAGGAGGGTCTGGGGCCAACGTCCTGACTTTC	CASSPLSGGSGANVLTF
19	TRBD2	NA	TRBV6-6	TRBJ2-6	TGTGCCAGCAGTCAACCAAACCGACTAGCGCTCTCTGGGGCCAACGTCCTGACTTTC	CASSQPNRLALSGANVLTF
14	TRBD1	NA	TRBV19	TRBJ2-3	TGTGCCACGAGGGGGACAGGGGAAACAGATACGCAGTATTTT	CATRGTGETDTQYF
17	TRBD2	NA	TRBV5-6	TRBJ2-2	TGTGCCAGCAGGTCGGGACTAGTCAGCTCGTACACCGGGGAGCTGTTTTTT	CASRSGLVSSYTGELFF
13	NA	NA	TRBV28	TRBJ1-2	TGTGCCAGCAGTTTTTGGGGAGGGAATGGCTACACCTTC	CASSFWGGNGYTF
14	NA	NA	TRBV29-1	TRBJ2-2	TGCAGCGTTGATACTGCCCAGAACACCGGGGAGCTGTTTTTT	CSVDTAQNTGELFF
14	NA	few	TRBV7-9	TRBJ2-1	TGTGCCAGCAGCGTCAACAGTGGTCGGGGTGAGCAGTTCTTC	CASSVNSGRGEQFF
16	TRBD2	NA	TRBV2	TRBJ2-2	TGTGCCAGCAGTGAGGGGGGACTAGCCGGCACCGGGGAGCTGTTTTTT	CASSEGGLAGTGELFF
13	TRBD1	NA	TRBV12-3/TRBV12-4	TRBJ1-2	TGTGCCAGCAGCACCGGGACAGGTTATGGCTACACCTTC	CASSTGTGYGYTF
14	NA	NA	TRBV9	TRBJ1-2	TGTGCCAGCAGCGTAGACCCAGGCCTCTATGGCTACACCTTC	CASSVDPGLYGYTF
14	TRBD2	once	TRBV28	TRBJ2-7	TGTGCCAGCAGCCTGACTAGCGGTCCCTACGAGCAGTACTTC	CASSLTSGPYEQYF
14	NA	NA	TRBV6-2/TRBV6-3	TRBJ2-2	TGTGCCAGCAGTTTTTCAGGGCGGACCGGGGAGCTGTTTTTT	CASSFSGRTGELFF
13	NA	NA	TRBV10-1	TRBJ2-3	TGCGCCAGCAGTGCTGTTCGTTCGGATACGCAGTATTTT	CASSAVRSDTQYF
12	NA	NA	TRBV3-1/TRBV3-2	TRBJ2-7	TGTGCCAGCAGTCGAGGAACGGGGAGGCAGTACTTC	CASSRGTGRQYF
16	NA	NA	TRBV4-1	TRBJ2-6	TGCGCCAGCAGCCAAGTTGAGGGCTCTGGGGCCAACGTCCTGACTTTC	CASSQVEGSGANVLTF
16	TRBD2	NA	TRBV28	TRBJ2-1	TGTGCCAGCAGTAATTCACTTAGCGGGAGGCGGAATGAGCAGTTCTTC	CASSNSLSGRRNEQFF
15	NA	NA	TRBV5-1	TRBJ1-1	TGCGCCAGCAGCCCCATGTTGGGGGGGCACACTGAAGCTTTCTTT	CASSPMLGGHTEAFF
18	TRBD2	NA	TRBV28	TRBJ2-4	TGTGCCAGCAGTTTGAGCCTAGCGGGAGGGCCGACTAAAAACATTCAGTACTTC	CASSLSLAGGPTKNIQYF
11	NA	NA	TRBV3-1/TRBV3-2	TRBJ2-2	TGTGCCAGCACGCGAGCCGGGGAGCTGTTTTTT	CASTRAGELFF
14	TRBD1	NA	TRBV5-1	TRBJ1-4	TGCGCCAGCAGCTCGACAGGGACTAATGAAAAACTGTTTTTT	CASSSTGTNEKLFF
15	TRBD2	NA	TRBV5-1	TRBJ2-3	TGCGCCAGCAGCCCGGGACTAGCGGTTACAGATACGCAGTATTTT	CASSPGLAVTDTQYF
15	TRBD2	NA	TRBV10-1	TRBJ2-3	TGCGCCAGCAGTGAGACTAGCGGGAGCACAGATACGCAGTATTTT	CASSETSGSTDTQYF
14	NA	NA	TRBV10-1	TRBJ2-1	TGCGCCAGTCAGGACAAGAGCTCCTACAATGAGCAGTTCTTC	CASQDKSSYNEQFF
14	TRBD1	few	TRBV6-5	TRBJ1-4	TGTGCCAGCAGTTACGACAGGGATAGCGAAAAACTGTTTTTT	CASSYDRDSEKLFF
15	TRBD1	NA	TRBV6-6	TRBJ2-1	TGTGCCAGCAGTGCCGGGACAGGGACCTACAATGAGCAGTTCTTC	CASSAGTGTYNEQFF
13	NA	NA	TRBV7-9	TRBJ1-1	TGTGCCAGCAGCTTAGGACAGCTGACTGAAGCTTTCTTT	CASSLGQLTEAFF
14	NA	NA	TRBV5-1	TRBJ1-1	TGCGCCAGCAGCTTGATGGAGGCTAACACTGAAGCTTTCTTT	CASSLMEANTEAFF
15	NA	NA	TRBV28	TRBJ1-2	TGTGCCAGCAGTTTACTAACAACAGGGCTCCATGGCTACACCTTC	CASSLLTTGLHGYTF
12	TRBD1	NA	TRBV12-3/TRBV12-4	TRBJ1-2	TGTGCCAGCGCATTCTACAGGGGGCCCTACACCTTC	CASAFYRGPYTF
16	NA	NA	TRBV6-1	TRBJ2-7	TGTGCCAGCAGTGAAGGATCGTCAGGGTTCTCCTACGAGCAGTACTTC	CASSEGSSGFSYEQYF
15	TRBD1	NA	TRBV5-4	TRBJ2-5	TGTGCCAGCAGCGTAGGGACAGGGGGGCAAGAGACCCAGTACTTC	CASSVGTGGQETQYF
15	TRBD1	NA	TRBV7-8	TRBJ2-2	TGTGCCAGCAGCCGAGACAGGGGCGGCACCGGGGAGCTGTTTTTT	CASSRDRGGTGELFF
12	NA	NA	TRBV28	TRBJ2-7	TGTGCCATACAGACAGGTACCTACGAGCAGTACTTC	CAIQTGTYEQYF
14	NA	once	TRBV21-1	TRBJ2-5	TGTGCCACCCTTCCCCGTGTCAAGGAGGAGACCCAGTACTTC	CATLPRVKEETQYF
12	NA	NA	TRBV6-1	TRBJ1-1	TGTGCCAGCAGTGAAAGCATCGAGAGGGCTTTCTTT	CASSESIERAFF
15	NA	NA	TRBV5-1	TRBJ2-1	TGCGCCAGCAGCTTGGGACAGGGGAGGGGGCATGAGCAGTTCTTC	CASSLGQGRGHEQFF
13	NA	NA	TRBV7-2	TRBJ1-1	TGTGCCAGCAGCTTAATCAGGGACACTGAAGCTTTCTTT	CASSLIRDTEAFF
13	NA	NA	TRBV27	TRBJ1-2	TGTGCCAGCAGGAGAGACAGAATCTATGGCTACACCTTC	CASRRDRIYGYTF
15	TRBD2	NA	TRBV7-9	TRBJ2-3	TGTGCCAGCAGCCGGGAGGGGGGTCGCACAGATACGCAGTATTTT	CASSREGGRTDTQYF
14	TRBD1	few	TRBV9	TRBJ1-6	TGTGCCAGCAGCGTCCGACAGGGGGAGTCACCCCTCCACTTT	CASSVRQGESPLHF
14	NA	once	TRBV5-4	TRBJ1-4	TGTGCCAGCAGCGCAGGGGATAAGGATGAAAAACTGTTTTTT	CASSAGDKDEKLFF
14	TRBD1	NA	TRBV5-6	TRBJ2-5	TGTGCCAGCAGCAAGACAGGGACCAGAGAGACCCAGTACTTC	CASSKTGTRETQYF
15	TRBD2	NA	TRBV7-2	TRBJ2-5	TGTGCCAGCAGGGCTAGCGGGCCGGGCAAAGAGACCCAGTACTTC	CASRASGPGKETQYF
12	NA	NA	TRBV7-9	TRBJ2-5	TGTGCCAGCAGCCAAGAACTGGAGACCCAGTACTTC	CASSQELETQYF
12	NA	NA	TRBV30	TRBJ2-7	TGTGCCTGGAGTGCTTACAGGGACGAGCAGTACTTC	CAWSAYRDEQYF
15	NA	NA	TRBV4-2	TRBJ1-5	TGTGCCAGCAGCCAAGCCCCTTATAGCAATCAGCCCCAGCATTTT	CASSQAPYSNQPQHF
13	NA	few	TRBV18	TRBJ2-1	TGTGCCAGCTCACCACTGAGAAACAATGAGCAGTTCTTC	CASSPLRNNEQFF
14	NA	NA	TRBV19	TRBJ1-6	TGTGCCAGTAAGTGGGGGACTGAGGGATCACCCCTCCACTTT	CASKWGTEGSPLHF
14	NA	NA	TRBV6-1	TRBJ2-7	TGTGCCAGCAGTGAATCAGGGTGGAGCTACGAGCAGTACTTC	CASSESGWSYEQYF
16	NA	NA	TRBV2	TRBJ1-6	TGTGCCAGCAGTGAAAGGCAGGCTGGGGCCAGCTCACCCCTCCACTTT	CASSERQAGASSPLHF
13	NA	once	TRBV18	TRBJ1-2	TGTGCCAGCTCACGAGAAATGAACTATGGCTACACCTTC	CASSREMNYGYTF